A single TCR beta chain is shown here with its context. Per the original methods: For nucleated cells, counts were estimated from reference gene primer amplification. Method: immunoSEQ multiplex PCR; TCRdb's copy keeps in-frame clones and lacks some. From that table come the V and J calls and clone size; the DNA was used to work out D and trimming. The sample has approximately 470,000 clones, 70% to 90% seen once. The germline CDR1 and CDR2 sequences are LGHDT and YNNKEL (reference sequence). The CDR3 length is 16 residues. V shed 1 base, J shed 2 bases, and the junction held 7 bases outside the gene matches. These data are taken from a study of blood T cell repertoires in COVID-19. Study-wide context: Samples came from the United States, Italy and Spain, spanning acute and convalescent COVID-19. The analysed material was cDNA or gDNA that came from T cells, B-cell-depleted T cells, or PBMCs.

V usage is TRBV3-1 (or the pseudogene TRBV3-2) and J usage is TRBJ2-7, with 8 positions matching TRBD1. The receptor was isolated from a human donor in a cohort sampled during active COVID-19. Sequenced material: peripheral blood. This chain's CDR3 is CASSQGHGQGTYEQYF. Here the CDR3 DNA reads TGTGCCAGCAGCCAAGGGCACGGACAGGGTACCTACGAGCAGTACTTC.